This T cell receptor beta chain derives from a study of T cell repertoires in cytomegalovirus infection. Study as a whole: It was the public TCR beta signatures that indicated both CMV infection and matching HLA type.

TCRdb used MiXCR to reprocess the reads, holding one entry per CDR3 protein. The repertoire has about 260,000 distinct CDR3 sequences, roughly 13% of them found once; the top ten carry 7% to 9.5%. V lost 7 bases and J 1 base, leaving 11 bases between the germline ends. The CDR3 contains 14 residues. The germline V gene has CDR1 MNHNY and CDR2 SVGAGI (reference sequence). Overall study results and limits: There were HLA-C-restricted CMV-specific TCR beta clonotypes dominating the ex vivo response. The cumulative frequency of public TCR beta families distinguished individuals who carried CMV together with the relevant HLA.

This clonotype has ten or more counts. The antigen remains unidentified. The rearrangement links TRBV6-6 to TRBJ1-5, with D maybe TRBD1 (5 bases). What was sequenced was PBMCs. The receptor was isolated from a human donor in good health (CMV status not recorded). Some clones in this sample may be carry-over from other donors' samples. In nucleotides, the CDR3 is TGTGCCAGCACGGGAGGGGAAAGCAATCAGCCCCAGCATTTT. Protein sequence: CASTGGESNQPQHF.